The 12 T cell receptor beta chains below come from one sample, sequenced in a study of T-cell reconstitution after alpha-beta-depleted transplantation in children. For TCRbeta, the library was prepared with unique molecular identifiers. MiXCR, run by TCRdb on the PCR reads, gives a single entry per CDR3 protein. The table has a few hundred thousand distinct CDR3 sequences, 15% to 20% seen once. Source: PBMCs, mostly from graft donor cells, taken 360 days after TCRalphabeta/CD19-depleted stem cell transplant. The receptors come from a boy under three years old who had a stem cell transplant for Wiskott-Aldrich syndrome, so the T cells may come from the graft donor.

This clonotype has ten or more counts. The chain couples TRBV7-6 to TRBJ2-7, with TRBD2 as a possible D gene (5 bases). The CDR3 covers 16 residues. Germline loops: CDR1 SGHVS, CDR2 FNYEAQ. V lost 5 bases, J lost 1 base, and 18 bases lay in between. The CDR3 loop reads CASSPPAEEGSYEQYF. CDR3 in DNA: TGTGCCAGCAGCCCCCCCGCTGAAGAGGGATCCTACGAGCAGTACTTC.

This clonotype was detected a few times. The V call is TRBV11-1, the J call TRBJ2-1; the match to TRBD2 covers 12 bases. This CDR3 has 18 amino acids. Looked up from germline, CDR1 is SGHAT and CDR2 is FQDESV (reference sequence). Germline trimming cut 4 bases from V and 0 bases from J; bases unmatched to any gene: 7. The CDR3 DNA is TGTGCCAGCAGCTCTAATTTACTAGCGGGAGGCTCCTACAATGAGCAGTTCTTC. Translating it yields CASSSNLLAGGSYNEQFF.

CDR3 loop: CAISPPPERRYEQYF. DNA for the CDR3: TGTGCCATCAGCCCCCCCCCGGAGAGGCGCTACGAGCAGTACTTC. This chain joins TRBV10-3 and TRBJ2-7; no firm D call. The CDR3 runs 15 residues. V was trimmed by 6 bases and J by 3 bases, leaving 18 bases between them. Germline assignment: CDR1 ENHRY and CDR2 SYGVKD.

This clonotype occurred many times. The chain recombines TRBV6-5 with TRBJ1-2; possible D gene TRBD1, 5 bases. Trimming shortened V by 2 bases and J by 0 bases, and 13 bases separated the two germline ends. The CDR3 has 16 amino acids. Germline values: CDR1 MNHEY, CDR2 SVGAGI. The CDR3 loop reads CASSYGSAGANYGYTF. The CDR3 DNA reads TGTGCCAGCAGTTACGGGTCGGCGGGGGCTAACTATGGCTACACCTTC.

This clonotype was detected a few times. The chain links TRBV11-2 to TRBJ2-5; TRBD2 matches 10 bases. V shed 3 bases and J 2 bases; nucleotides not matched to a gene: 3. Germline assignment: CDR1 SGHAT and CDR2 FQNNGV. This CDR3 is built from 15 residues. This CDR3 reads CASSFVAGGQETQYF. In DNA, the CDR3 is TGTGCCAGCAGCTTTGTAGCGGGGGGACAAGAGACCCAGTACTTC.

J is TRBJ2-7 and V is TRBV12-3 or TRBV12-4; D may be TRBD2 (6 bases). The CDR3 spans 15 residues. V was shortened by 2 bases and J by 3 bases, with 14 bases between the two germline ends. In DNA form, the CDR3 reads TGTGCCAGCAGTTTAAAAGGGAGGAACGGCTACGAGCAGTACTTC. It translates to CASSLKGRNGYEQYF.

V is TRBV4-1 and J is TRBJ2-5, with 13 positions matching TRBD2. The CDR3 is 17 residues long. Germline-derived CDR1 and CDR2 are MGHRA and YSYEKL. J lost 2 bases, V lost 1 base, and 4 bases had no gene match. The DNA for the CDR3 is TGCGCCAGCAGCCAAGGACTAGCGGGGGGAGTACAAGAGACCCAGTACTTC. Amino acid sequence: CASSQGLAGGVQETQYF.

This chain uses TRBV20-1 with TRBJ2-1, with TRBD2 as a possible D gene (6 bases). Per the germline V gene, CDR1 is DFQATT and CDR2 is SNEGSKA (reference sequence). The CDR3 covers 11 residues. CDR3 nucleotides: TGCAGCTGGCGGGGCCCCGGCGGGCAGTTCTTC. Encoded protein: CSWRGPGGQFF.

In this sample, this clonotype turned up a few times. The chain recombines TRBV27 with TRBJ2-5; TRBD2 is a possible D gene (5 bases). Per the germline V gene, CDR1 is MNHEY and CDR2 is SMNVEV (reference sequence). Between the trimmed V and J ends, which lost 3 bases and 4 bases, there was a span of 18 bases. The length of the CDR3 is 16 residues. The CDR3 loop is CASSFSGSPLRETQYF. CDR3 nucleotides: TGTGCCAGCAGTTTCAGCGGAAGCCCCCTGCGAGAGACCCAGTACTTC.

The CDR3 region has the DNA TGTGCCAGCAGCCACACTAGCGGGGGGAAGACCCAGTACTTC. Translating it yields CASSHTSGGKTQYF. The gene calls are TRBV3-1 and TRBJ2-5, with TRBD2 matching over 12 bases. The CDR3 loop spans 14 amino acids. Losses at the gene ends were 3 bases for V and 6 bases for J; bases not matched to a gene: 2. Germline V gene lookup returns CDR1 LGHDT and CDR2 YNNKEL (reference sequence).

This clonotype was detected a few times. This chain uses TRBV4-3 with TRBJ2-7; 15 positions match TRBD2. The trim removed 3 bases at V and 0 bases at J, leaving 6 bases unmatched. Germline CDR1 LGHNA, CDR2 YSLEER. The CDR3 is made up of 18 amino acids. In DNA form, the CDR3 reads TGCGCCAGCAGCCAGGGGGGACTAGCGGGAGGCTTCTCCTACGAGCAGTACTTC. This gives the protein CASSQGGLAGGFSYEQYF.

The chain uses TRBV4-3 and TRBJ2-2, with 11 bases aligning to TRBD2. This CDR3 contains 18 residues. The V segment lost 0 bases and the J segment 1 base; nucleotides outside the gene matches: 4. The germline V gene has CDR1 LGHNA and CDR2 YSLEER. As DNA, the CDR3 is TGCGCCAGCAGCCAAGAAGAGCTAGCGGGAGGGAACACCGGGGAGCTGTTTTTT. Translation: CASSQEELAGGNTGELFF.